Listed below are T cell receptor beta chains from one sample, sequenced in a study of type 1 regulatory T cells. Their antigens remain unidentified. In TCRdb, the reads were re-called with MiXCR into one record per CDR3 protein. The sample records approximately 72,000 distinct CDR3 sequences, around 60% being singletons. Sequencing used cultured T cells, either the whole culture or a sorted T cell fraction (not recorded which). The source of these receptors is a human donor in good health. The CDR3 runs from the conserved cysteine through the conserved F or W. A D gene is named only where the DNA matches it firmly. For some rows the clone size is stated as once, few or many, or as a class when expanded; others skip it.

D | size | J | V | length | CDR3 | DNA
- | few | TRBJ1-2 | TRBV5-5 | 13 | CASSLDRPYGYTF | TGTGCCAGCAGCTTGGACAGACCCTATGGCTACACCTTC
- | - | TRBJ1-5 | TRBV5-5 | 13 | CASSFGTDQPQHF | TGTGCCAGCAGCTTCGGAACAGATCAGCCCCAGCATTTT
- | once | TRBJ1-2 | TRBV7-2 | 15 | CASSRGFGDSYGYTF | TGTGCCAGCAGCCGGGGTTTTGGGGATAGCTATGGCTACACCTTC
- | - | TRBJ1-5 | TRBV20-1 | 12 | CSAVKGNQPQHF | TGCAGTGCTGTGAAGGGCAATCAGCCCCAGCATTTT
- | - | TRBJ1-1 | TRBV12-3/TRBV12-4 | 14 | CASSFTGINTEAFF | TGTGCCAGCAGTTTTACAGGGATTAACACTGAAGCTTTCTTT
- | few | TRBJ2-1 | TRBV7-9 | 14 | CASSATIGDNEQFF | TGTGCCAGCAGCGCAACCATTGGGGACAATGAGCAGTTCTTC
TRBD1 | - | TRBJ2-4 | TRBV5-4 | 18 | CASSSGQGGVLSKNIQYF | TGTGCCAGCAGCTCGGGACAGGGAGGCGTTCTGTCCAAAAACATTCAGTACTTC
- | - | TRBJ2-7 | TRBV20-1 | 12 | CSAKGTPYEQYF | TGCAGTGCTAAAGGGACACCCTACGAGCAGTACTTC
TRBD2 | - | TRBJ2-1 | TRBV20-1 | 13 | CSADSGRPPKQFF | TGCAGTGCTGATAGCGGGAGGCCCCCTAAGCAGTTCTTC
- | - | TRBJ1-3 | TRBV6-2/TRBV6-3 | 16 | CASRPGTKAAEHTIYF | TGTGCCAGCAGACCCGGGACAAAGGCGGCGGAGCACACCATATATTTT
TRBD2 | - | TRBJ2-1 | TRBV7-2 | 16 | CASSLKGVGGDNEQFF | TGTGCCAGCAGCTTAAAAGGGGTGGGGGGGGACAATGAGCAGTTCTTC
- | - | TRBJ2-3 | TRBV6-1 | 14 | CASSLGSPTDTQYF | TGTGCCAGCAGTCTCGGGAGCCCTACAGATACGCAGTATTTT
TRBD2 | once | TRBJ2-1 | TRBV19 | 18 | CASSMGLAGGSSYNEQFF | TGTGCCAGTAGTATGGGACTAGCGGGAGGGAGCTCCTACAATGAGCAGTTCTTC
- | - | TRBJ1-4 | TRBV11-2 | 13 | CASSPSTNEKLFF | TGTGCCAGCAGCCCGTCAACTAATGAAAAACTGTTTTTT
TRBD2 | - | TRBJ2-7 | TRBV19 | 13 | CASRTSGDYEQYF | TGTGCCAGTAGGACTAGCGGGGACTACGAGCAGTACTTC
- | - | TRBJ1-4 | TRBV14 | 13 | CASSQALNEKLFF | TGTGCCAGCAGCCAGGCCCTGAATGAAAAACTGTTTTTT
TRBD1 | - | TRBJ2-7 | TRBV6-2/TRBV6-3 | 14 | CASTRDSAYYEQYF | TGTGCCAGCACCCGGGACAGCGCTTACTACGAGCAGTACTTC
- | few | TRBJ2-7 | TRBV12-3/TRBV12-4 | 12 | CASSFYSYEQYF | TGTGCCAGCAGTTTCTACAGCTACGAGCAGTACTTC
TRBD2 | few | TRBJ2-2 | TRBV20-1 | 15 | CSASSLAGSTGELFF | TGCAGTGCTAGTAGCCTAGCGGGATCGACCGGGGAGCTGTTTTTT
- | - | TRBJ2-7 | TRBV27 | 15 | CASTINGRARGEQYF | TGTGCCAGCACTATCAACGGCAGGGCAAGGGGCGAGCAGTACTTC
- | - | TRBJ2-7 | TRBV12-3/TRBV12-4 | 13 | CASSPGPPYEQYF | TGTGCCAGCAGTCCGGGCCCACCCTACGAGCAGTACTTC
TRBD2 | few | TRBJ2-5 | TRBV6-2/TRBV6-3 | 15 | CASGLTSGNMKTQYF | TGTGCCAGCGGCCTGACTAGCGGGAACATGAAGACCCAGTACTTC
TRBD2 | - | TRBJ2-7 | TRBV9 | 16 | CASSGSGRAGTYEQYF | TGTGCCAGCAGCGGAAGCGGGAGGGCCGGCACCTACGAGCAGTACTTC
- | - | TRBJ1-3 | TRBV10-2 | 13 | CASSEASGNTIYF | TGCGCCAGCAGTGAGGCCAGTGGAAACACCATATATTTT
TRBD2 | - | TRBJ2-3 | TRBV7-2 | 18 | CASSFQREGRTSTDTQYF | TGTGCCAGCAGCTTCCAGCGGGAGGGCCGAACTAGCACAGATACGCAGTATTTT
- | - | TRBJ1-4 | TRBV5-5 | 13 | CASSQGPTEKLFF | TGTGCCAGCAGCCAGGGGCCTACCGAAAAACTGTTTTTT
TRBD1 | few | TRBJ2-7 | TRBV7-9 | 14 | CASSTFDREGEQYF | TGTGCCAGCTCGACCTTTGACAGGGAAGGCGAGCAGTACTTC
TRBD2 | once | TRBJ2-3 | TRBV5-1 | 14 | CASSLSGVTDTQYF | TGCGCCAGCAGCCTTAGCGGGGTCACAGATACGCAGTATTTT
- | - | TRBJ2-2 | TRBV7-2 | 16 | CASSLPTGGNTGELFF | TGTGCCAGCAGCCTCCCGACTGGCGGAAACACCGGGGAGCTGTTTTTT
- | - | TRBJ1-2 | TRBV5-1 | 15 | CASSLESGHLYGYTF | TGCGCCAGCAGCTTGGAGTCAGGCCACCTTTATGGCTACACCTTC
- | - | TRBJ2-7 | TRBV9 | 14 | CASSVGVRGYEQYF | TGTGCCAGCAGCGTAGGGGTTCGAGGCTACGAGCAGTACTTC
- | - | TRBJ1-6 | TRBV9 | 17 | CASSPTDARSYNSPLHF | TGTGCCAGCAGCCCAACGGACGCCCGCTCCTATAATTCACCCCTCCACTTT
TRBD2 | few | TRBJ2-1 | TRBV12-3/TRBV12-4 | 13 | CASTRSGSHEQFF | TGTGCCAGCACTAGGAGCGGGAGTCATGAGCAGTTCTTC
- | - | TRBJ2-7 | TRBV5-1 | 14 | CASSAGRQGREQYF | TGCGCCAGCAGCGCCGGGCGCCAGGGACGCGAGCAGTACTTC
TRBD1 | - | TRBJ2-5 | TRBV7-9 | 16 | CASSSGTGNNLETQYF | TGTGCCAGCAGCTCTGGGACAGGAAACAATTTGGAGACCCAGTACTTC
TRBD2 | - | TRBJ2-1 | TRBV5-4 | 15 | CASSRREGSYNEQFF | TGTGCCAGCAGCCGCCGGGAGGGCTCCTACAATGAGCAGTTCTTC
TRBD1 | - | TRBJ2-4 | TRBV5-1 | 19 | CASSLAPLGQGLAKNIQYF | TGCGCCAGCAGCTTGGCACCGCTGGGACAGGGTTTGGCCAAAAACATTCAGTACTTC
TRBD2 | - | TRBJ2-3 | TRBV5-1 | 16 | CASSYGLAGATDTQYF | TGCGCCAGCAGCTATGGACTAGCGGGAGCAACAGATACGCAGTATTTT
TRBD1 | - | TRBJ2-1 | TRBV12-3/TRBV12-4 | 15 | CASSEQGARGNEQFF | TGTGCCAGCAGCGAACAGGGGGCTCGGGGGAATGAGCAGTTCTTC
- | - | TRBJ2-3 | TRBV10-3 | 15 | CAISAGQDNTDTQYF | TGTGCCATCAGCGCCGGACAAGACAACACAGATACGCAGTATTTT
TRBD2 | few | TRBJ2-7 | TRBV29-1 | 14 | CSVELAGISYEQYF | TGCAGCGTTGAACTAGCGGGAATTTCCTACGAGCAGTACTTC
- | few | TRBJ1-4 | TRBV6-1 | 15 | CATGEGVITNEKLFF | TGTGCCACCGGGGAAGGAGTGATAACTAATGAAAAACTGTTTTTT
TRBD1 | - | TRBJ2-5 | TRBV20-1 | 13 | CSAQDRDQETQYF | TGCAGTGCTCAGGACAGGGACCAAGAGACCCAGTACTTC